This T cell receptor beta chain was retrieved from a study of CD4 T cells in relation to SARS-CoV-2 and coronaviruses. Libraries were prepared by immunoSEQ multiplex PCR; TCRdb keeps only in-frame clonotypes and omits some of them. This table has some 30,000 clones, 70% to 80% appearing once. The CDR3 totals 14 residues. CDR1 MDHEN and CDR2 SYDVKM come from the germline V gene. The ends lost 3 bases at V and 3 bases at J; junction bases unmatched: 4. Of note for this clone: The antigen remains unidentified.

Unexposed donor CD4+ T cells date from about 2010-2019, before the COVID-19 pandemic. After roughly 9 days of culture, CD4+ T cells were isolated. V and J are TRBV28 and TRBJ2-5; 7 positions match TRBD1. This receptor was taken from a human donor in good health. Sample: CD4+ T cells from PBMCs, cultured in vitro. CDR3 coding DNA: TGTGCCAGCAGTTTCTCCGGGACAGAAGAGACCCAGTACTTC. Translated: CASSFSGTEETQYF.